The next 19 T cell receptor beta chains were all read from a single sample in a study of Ad26.COV2.S vaccination and SARS-CoV-2 variants (dated by TCRdb to the early 2020s). The label giving this sample's treatment or condition can be read as: approximately 18 received Ad26.COV2.S at low or high dose, single or two shots; roughly five received placebo; per-sample allocation not given. Repertoires of vaccine and placebo recipients were sequenced from samples taken on day 63 after the first injection. The library was produced with the immunoSEQ multiplex PCR assay. TCRdb's version of the immuneACCESS table is confined to in-frame rearrangements and falls short of the full clone set. An unresolved V gene accounts for under half of the shortfall where checked; the remainder is of unknown origin. The sample yields about 350,000 clones; about 85% were counted once. Together, the top ten hold 3% to 4% of the sample.

The sequencing used peripheral blood, collected in a trial of Ad26.COV2.S vaccine versus placebo. These TCRs come from a person between 18 and 65 years old who received the Ad26.COV2.S COVID-19 vaccine or a placebo.

The rearrangement joins TRBV6-5 to TRBJ2-3; D gene ambiguous. The V end lost 0 bases, the J end lost 6 bases, and 10 bases lay between the germline ends. The CDR3 loop spans 14 amino acids. Germline values: CDR1 MNHEY, CDR2 SVGAGI. Here the CDR3 DNA reads TGTGCCAGCAGTTACTCGGTATTGAGGGATACGCAGTATTTT. This sequence encodes CASSYSVLRDTQYF.

The CDR3 DNA follows: TGTGCCAGCAGCTTAGACTACACAGATACGCAGTATTTT. Residues: CASSLDYTDTQYF. The rearrangement uses TRBV7-9 and TRBJ2-3; D is unresolved. Germline V gene data show CDR1 as SEHNR and CDR2 as FQNEAQ (reference sequence). Trimming shortened V by 1 base and J by 2 bases, and 4 bases separated the two germline ends. The CDR3 sequence is 13 residues long.

The chain joins TRBV15 to TRBJ2-7; 15 bases align to TRBD2. CDR1 and CDR2 from the germline V gene are LNHNV and YYDKDF (reference sequence). V gave up 1 base and J gave up 12 bases; unmatched junction bases: 7. This CDR3 contains 15 residues. The CDR3 nucleotides read TGTGCCACCAGCAGAGGCCGGACTAGCGGGGGGGGATCGTACTTC. Translating it yields CATSRGRTSGGGSYF.

This clone showed up just once. The J gene is TRBJ2-7, the V gene TRBV5-4; possible D gene TRBD1, 7 bases. Trimming removed 1 base at V and 3 bases at J, with 17 bases between. The CDR3 is 16 amino acids. Germline V lookup: CDR1 SGHNT, CDR2 YYREEE (reference sequence). The CDR3 protein is CASSLWGDSLVYEQYF. CDR3 DNA sequence: TGTGCCAGCAGCTTGTGGGGGGACAGTCTCGTCTACGAGCAGTACTTC.

This chain uses TRBV4-3 with TRBJ1-1; D call uncertain. V shed 5 bases and J shed 0 bases, with 7 bases lying between them. The CDR3 runs 13 residues. Germline V gene lookup returns CDR1 LGHNA and CDR2 YSLEER. The CDR3 DNA sequence: TGCGCCAGCAGCTCGGGAGTGAACACTGAAGCTTTCTTT. Amino acid sequence: CASSSGVNTEAFF.

This sequence joins TRBV30 and TRBJ1-2; maybe TRBD1 (5 bases). V shed 3 bases and J shed 9 bases, with 14 bases lying between them. The CDR3 is made up of 12 amino acids. CDR1 and CDR2 from the germline V gene are GTSNPN and SVGIG (reference sequence). CDR3 sequence reads: CAWRLGLSSYTF. CDR3 coding DNA: TGTGCCTGGAGGTTGGGACTGAGCAGCTACACCTTC.

This sequence joins TRBV30 and TRBJ1-1; D possibly corresponds to TRBD1 (5 bases). V lost 0 bases and J 3 bases, leaving 8 bases between the germline ends. CDR1 is GTSNPN and CDR2 is SVGIG in the germline V gene (reference sequence). This CDR3 region has 13 residues. CDR3 bases: TGTGCCTGGAGTGTAATAGGGGACACTGAAGCTTTCTTT. It yields the protein CAWSVIGDTEAFF.

This clone was recorded only once. J is TRBJ1-1 and V is TRBV4-3; D may be TRBD1 (6 bases). The germline CDR1 and CDR2 sequences are LGHNA and YSLEER. V was clipped by 1 base and J by 0 bases, with 6 bases between them. The length of the CDR3 is 14 residues. This CDR3 reads CASSQGTVNTEAFF. CDR3 coding DNA: TGCGCCAGCAGCCAAGGGACAGTGAACACTGAAGCTTTCTTT.

This rearrangement joins TRBV6-5 to TRBJ2-7; TRBD1 is a possible D gene (6 bases). This CDR3 region has 13 residues. Per the germline V gene, CDR1 is MNHEY and CDR2 is SVGAGI. The ends were cut back, 6 bases at V and 3 bases at J, with 12 bases in the middle. The CDR3 region is CASRRGQIYEQYF. CDR3 in DNA: TGTGCCAGCAGACGTGGACAGATCTACGAGCAGTACTTC.

The chain has TRBV7-2 and TRBJ2-5, with 10 bases that match TRBD2. V lost 5 bases and J lost 5; bases outside the gene matches: 5. This CDR3 has 14 residues. The germline V gene has CDR1 SGHTA and CDR2 FQGNSA. The CDR3 protein is CASSVTSGDETQYF. CDR3 coding DNA: TGTGCCAGCAGCGTCACTAGCGGGGATGAGACCCAGTACTTC.

The chain uses TRBV5-1 and TRBJ2-5, with TRBD1 identical over 8 bases. Per the germline V gene, CDR1 is SGHRS and CDR2 is YFSETQ. The CDR3 has 16 residues. The V gene end was trimmed by 0 bases and the J gene end by 1 base; junction bases not matched to a gene: 5. DNA of the CDR3: TGCGCCAGCAGCTTGGCCCAACAGGGGGGCCAAGAGACCCAGTACTTC. It translates to CASSLAQQGGQETQYF.

The rearrangement joins TRBV18 to TRBJ2-5; 7 nucleotides agree with TRBD2. The germline gives CDR1 KGHSH, CDR2 LQKENI. V dropped 4 bases and J dropped 3; count of bases not matched to a gene: 2. The CDR3 spans 13 residues. The CDR3, as DNA: TGTGCCAGCTCACGGGGGGGAGAAGAGACCCAGTACTTC. The encoded protein is CASSRGGEETQYF.

The chain joins TRBV6-2 or TRBV6-3 to TRBJ2-1, with D perhaps TRBD1 (6 bases). There are 16 residues in the CDR3. Germline V gene sequence: CDR1 MNHEY, CDR2 SVGEGT. The V gene lost 5 bases and the J gene lost 1 base, with 15 bases spanning the gap. The CDR3, as DNA: TGTGCCAGCAGTGGCCTGGGGGCGGTTTCCTACAATGAGCAGTTCTTC. It yields the protein CASSGLGAVSYNEQFF.

J is TRBJ2-7 and V is TRBV4-3; 7 positions match TRBD1. The V gene end was trimmed by 1 base and the J gene end by 3 bases; junction bases not matched to a gene: 6. The CDR3 totals 15 residues. Germline CDR1 is LGHNA and CDR2 is YSLEER. CDR3 region: CASSQVRTGVYEQYF. The CDR3 coding sequence is TGCGCCAGCAGCCAAGTCAGGACAGGAGTCTACGAGCAGTACTTC.

The genes are TRBV15 and TRBJ2-2, with D perhaps TRBD1 (6 bases). The CDR3 runs 15 residues. The V end lost 0 bases, the J end lost 6 bases, and 11 bases lay between the germline ends. CDR1 and CDR2 from the germline V gene are LNHNV and YYDKDF (reference sequence). The CDR3 bases are TGTGCCACCAGCAGAGATCCAGGGGCGGCCGGGGAGCTGTTTTTT. The encoded protein is CATSRDPGAAGELFF. The variable domain in full, completed from reference TRBV15 and TRBJ2-2, reads DAMVIQNPRYQVTQFGKPVTLSCSQTLNHNVMYWYQQKSSQAPKLLFHYYDKDFNNEADTPDNFQSRRPNTSFCFLDIRSPGLGDTAMYLCATSRDPGAAGELFFGEGSRLTVL.

This clone is a singleton in its sample. The chain joins TRBV28 to TRBJ2-7; tentatively, D is TRBD1 (5 bases). CDR1 is MDHEN and CDR2 is SYDVKM in the germline V gene. Trimming removed 5 bases at V and 5 bases at J, with 10 bases between. The CDR3 covers 12 residues. CDR3 amino acids: CASSETVDEQYF. The CDR3 coding sequence is TGTGCCAGCAGTGAGACAGTTGACGAGCAGTACTTC. The variable domain in full, completed from reference TRBV28 and TRBJ2-7, reads DVKVTQSSRYLVKRTGEKVFLECVQDMDHENMFWYRQDPGLGLRLIYFSYDVKMKEKGDIPEGYSVSREKKERFSLILESASTNQTSMYLCASSETVDEQYFGPGTRLTVT.

This clone was detected a few times. This chain connects TRBV7-2 to TRBJ1-1; D remains ambiguous. The CDR3 spans 16 residues. Germline V lookup: CDR1 SGHTA, CDR2 FQGNSA. V lost 1 base and J lost 0, with 12 bases in between. Here the CDR3 reads CASSLGEGRVNTEAFF. CDR3 nucleotide sequence: TGTGCCAGCAGCTTAGGGGAGGGTAGGGTGAACACTGAAGCTTTCTTT.

The rearrangement joins TRBV19 to TRBJ2-5; no clear D. This CDR3 has 12 amino acids. CDR1 and CDR2 (germline): LNHDA, SQIVND (reference sequence). V gave up 5 bases and J gave up 0 bases, with 4 bases separating them. The CDR3 DNA sequence: TGTGCCAGTAGTCCCAACCAAGAGACCCAGTACTTC. Translating it yields CASSPNQETQYF.

There are many counts of this clone. V usage is TRBV5-6 and J usage is TRBJ1-1; no definite D call. The germline gives CDR1 SGHDT, CDR2 YYEEEE. This CDR3 region has 16 residues. Trimming took 4 bases from V and 1 from J, leaving 17 bases between them. CDR3 bases: TGTGCCAGCAGCGGGGATATTGGTTATGGGAACACTGAAGCTTTCTTT. Its translation: CASSGDIGYGNTEAFF.